This TCR beta chain was recorded in a study of blood T cell repertoires in COVID-19. Study details: There were acute and convalescent COVID-19 samples, and they came from the United States, Italy and Spain. T cells, B-cell-depleted T cells, or PBMCs supplied cDNA or gDNA.

In the authors' workflow: It was from reference gene primer amplification that nucleated cell counts were estimated. Assay: immunoSEQ multiplex PCR; the TCRdb copy retains only in-frame clones and omits some. V and J calls and clone size are those listed in that table; D and trimming were worked out from the DNA. The sample has around 150,000 clones, roughly 90% seen once. This CDR3 is built from 13 residues. The germline V gene has CDR1 GTSNPN and CDR2 SVGIG (reference sequence). Trimming stripped 4 bases from V and 3 bases from J, with 10 bases between. This sequence originates from a woman aged 55-70 years with active or convalescent COVID-19. Sequenced input: peripheral blood. The rearrangement joins TRBV30 to TRBJ1-5; tentatively, D is TRBD1 (5 bases). In nucleotides, the CDR3 is TGTGCCTGGACAGGGAAGGACAATCAGCCCCAGCATTTT. Its protein is CAWTGKDNQPQHF.